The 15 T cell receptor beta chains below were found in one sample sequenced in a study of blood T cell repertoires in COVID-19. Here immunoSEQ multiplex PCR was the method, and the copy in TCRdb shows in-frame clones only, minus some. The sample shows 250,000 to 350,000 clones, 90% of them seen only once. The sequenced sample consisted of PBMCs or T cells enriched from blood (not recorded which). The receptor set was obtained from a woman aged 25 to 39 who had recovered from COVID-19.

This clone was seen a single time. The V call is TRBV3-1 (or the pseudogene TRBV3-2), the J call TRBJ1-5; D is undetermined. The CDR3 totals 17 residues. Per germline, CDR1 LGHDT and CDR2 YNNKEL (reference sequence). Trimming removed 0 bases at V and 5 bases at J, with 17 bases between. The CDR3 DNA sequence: TGTGCCAGCAGCCAAGATTTTGTGCCGCGAGCCGATCAGCCCCAGCATTTT. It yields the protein CASSQDFVPRADQPQHF.

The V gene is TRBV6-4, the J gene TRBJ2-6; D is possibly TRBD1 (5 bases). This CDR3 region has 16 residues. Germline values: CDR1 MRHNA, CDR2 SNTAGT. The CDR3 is CKHRPANLPGANVLTF. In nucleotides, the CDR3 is TGTAAACACAGGCCTGCCAACCTCCCTGGGGCCAACGTCCTGACTTTC.

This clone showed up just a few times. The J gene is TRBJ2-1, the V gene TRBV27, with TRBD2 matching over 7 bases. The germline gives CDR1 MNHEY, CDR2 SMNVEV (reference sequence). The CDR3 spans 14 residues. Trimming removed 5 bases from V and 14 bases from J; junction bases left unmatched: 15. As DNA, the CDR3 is TGTGCCAGCAGTCTATACATGGGCGGGAGTATGGAGTTCTTC. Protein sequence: CASSLYMGGSMEFF.

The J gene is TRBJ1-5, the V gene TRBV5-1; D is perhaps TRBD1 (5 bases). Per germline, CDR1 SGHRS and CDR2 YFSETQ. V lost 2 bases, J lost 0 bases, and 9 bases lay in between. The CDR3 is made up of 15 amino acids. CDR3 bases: TGCGCCAGCAGCTTAGACAGTTATAGCAATCAGCCCCAGCATTTT. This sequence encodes CASSLDSYSNQPQHF.

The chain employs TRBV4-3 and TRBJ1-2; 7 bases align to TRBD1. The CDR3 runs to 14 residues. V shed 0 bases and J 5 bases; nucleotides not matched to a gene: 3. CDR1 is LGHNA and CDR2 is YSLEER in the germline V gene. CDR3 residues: CASSQDSGGYGYTF. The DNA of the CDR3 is TGCGCCAGCAGCCAAGATTCAGGGGGATATGGCTACACCTTC.

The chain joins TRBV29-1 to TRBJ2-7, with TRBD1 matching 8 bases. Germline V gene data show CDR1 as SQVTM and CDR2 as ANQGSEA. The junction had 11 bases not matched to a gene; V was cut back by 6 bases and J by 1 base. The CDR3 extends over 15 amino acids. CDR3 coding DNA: TGCAGCGTGAGGGACCAGGGGGCGCTTTCCTACGAGCAGTACTTC. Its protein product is CSVRDQGALSYEQYF.

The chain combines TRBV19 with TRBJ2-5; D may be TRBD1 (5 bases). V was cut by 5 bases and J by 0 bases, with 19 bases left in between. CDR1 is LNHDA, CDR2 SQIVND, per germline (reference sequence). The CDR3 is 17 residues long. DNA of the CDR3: TGTGCCAGTAGTGCGTGGACCCTTGACAGCTACCAAGAGACCCAGTACTTC. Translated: CASSAWTLDSYQETQYF.

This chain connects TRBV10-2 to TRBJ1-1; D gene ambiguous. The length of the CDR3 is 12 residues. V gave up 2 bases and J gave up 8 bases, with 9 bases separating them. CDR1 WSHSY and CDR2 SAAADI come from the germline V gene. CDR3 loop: CASSEEIAEAFF. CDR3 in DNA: TGCGCCAGCAGTGAGGAGATAGCGGAAGCTTTCTTT.

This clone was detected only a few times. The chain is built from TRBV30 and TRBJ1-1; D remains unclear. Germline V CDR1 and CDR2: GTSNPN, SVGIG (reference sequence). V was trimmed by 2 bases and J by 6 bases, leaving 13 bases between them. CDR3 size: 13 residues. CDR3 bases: TGTGCCTGGAGTTCCGCCCGGCGGCCTGAAGCTTTCTTT. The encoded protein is CAWSSARRPEAFF. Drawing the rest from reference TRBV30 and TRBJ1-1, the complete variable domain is SQTIHQWPATLVQPVGSPLSLECTVEGTSNPNLYWYRQAAGRGLQLLFYSVGIGQISSEVPQNLSASRPQDRQFILSSKKLLLSDSGFYLCAWSSARRPEAFFGQGTRLTVV.

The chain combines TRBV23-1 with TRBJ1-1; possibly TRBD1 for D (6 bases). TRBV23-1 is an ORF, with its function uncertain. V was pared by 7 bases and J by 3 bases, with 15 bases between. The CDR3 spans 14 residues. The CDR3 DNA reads TGCGCCAGCACCCTCAGGGGCCCTGACACTGAAGCTTTCTTT. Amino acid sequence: CASTLRGPDTEAFF.

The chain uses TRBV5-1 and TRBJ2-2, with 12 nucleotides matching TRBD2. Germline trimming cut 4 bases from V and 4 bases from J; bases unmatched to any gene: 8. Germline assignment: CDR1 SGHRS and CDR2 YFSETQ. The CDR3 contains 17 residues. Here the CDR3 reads CASSTPGLAGSTGELFF. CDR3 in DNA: TGCGCCAGCAGCACCCCTGGACTAGCGGGAAGCACCGGGGAGCTGTTTTTT.

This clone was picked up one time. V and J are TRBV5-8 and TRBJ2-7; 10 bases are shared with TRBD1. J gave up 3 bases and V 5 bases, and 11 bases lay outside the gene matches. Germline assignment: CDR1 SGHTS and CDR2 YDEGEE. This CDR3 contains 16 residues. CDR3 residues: CASRKNRDRGSYEQYF. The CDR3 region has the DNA TGTGCCAGCAGAAAAAACCGGGACAGGGGAAGCTACGAGCAGTACTTC. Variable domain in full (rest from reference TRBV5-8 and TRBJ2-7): EAGVTQSPTHLIKTRGQQATLRCSPISGHTSVYWYQQALGLGLQFLLWYDEGEERNRGNFPPRFSGRQFPNYSSELNVNALELEDSALYLCASRKNRDRGSYEQYFGPGTRLTVT.

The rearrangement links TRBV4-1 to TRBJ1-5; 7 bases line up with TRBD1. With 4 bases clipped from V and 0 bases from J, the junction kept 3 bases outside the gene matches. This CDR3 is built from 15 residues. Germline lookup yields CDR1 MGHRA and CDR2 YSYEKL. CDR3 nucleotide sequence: TGCGCCAGCAGCCTCGGGACAGTTAGCAATCAGCCCCAGCATTTT. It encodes CASSLGTVSNQPQHF.

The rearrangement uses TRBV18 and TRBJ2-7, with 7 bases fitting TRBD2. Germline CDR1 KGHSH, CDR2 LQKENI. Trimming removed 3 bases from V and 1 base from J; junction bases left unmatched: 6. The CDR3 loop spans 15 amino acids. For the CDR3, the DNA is TGTGCCAGCTCACCCAGGACTAGTACGTCCTACGAGCAGTACTTC. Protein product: CASSPRTSTSYEQYF. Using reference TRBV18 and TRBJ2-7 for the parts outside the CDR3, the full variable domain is NAGVMQNPRHLVRRRGQEARLRCSPMKGHSHVYWYRQLPEEGLKFMVYLQKENIIDESGMPKERFSAEFPKEGPSILRIQQVVRGDSAAYFCASSPRTSTSYEQYFGPGTRLTVT.

This chain's CDR3 is CASSYGLADYNEQFF. CDR3 sequence (DNA): TGTGCCAGCAGTTATGGACTAGCGGACTACAATGAGCAGTTCTTC. The chain employs TRBV6-5 and TRBJ2-1; 10 positions agree with TRBD2. Germline assignment: CDR1 MNHEY and CDR2 SVGAGI. The CDR3 consists of 15 residues. The junction had 2 bases not matched to a gene; V was cut back by 3 bases and J by 3 bases.